This is a list of T cell receptor beta chains from one sample in a study of T-cell memory formation after mild COVID-19. One entry per CDR3 protein results from TCRdb running MiXCR on the 5' RACE reads. The sample includes 190,000 or so distinct CDR3 sequences, about 20% of them seen just once. The material sequenced was PBMCs or a T cell subset sorted from them (not recorded which). The source is an adult woman who had mild COVID-19 (a few samples of this study predate the infection). Cell type and time point are not known. CDR3s include the opening cysteine and the closing phenylalanine or tryptophan. The D gene is left open where the match is weak. Part of the rows lack a size; the others show once, few, many or a class for expanded clones.

abundance: NA; d_gene: TRBD1; j_gene: TRBJ2-1; v_gene: TRBV9; CDR3nt: TGTGCCAGCAGCGTAGTAGTGGGGGACAGCGAGCAGTTCTTC; CDR3aa: CASSVVVGDSEQFF
abundance: NA; d_gene: NA; j_gene: TRBJ2-2; v_gene: TRBV24-1; CDR3nt: TGTGCCACCAGTGATTTAGGCAACACCGGGGAGCTGTTTTTT; CDR3aa: CATSDLGNTGELFF
abundance: NA; d_gene: NA; j_gene: TRBJ1-6; v_gene: TRBV6-5; CDR3nt: TGTGCCAGCAGTTACTCGGCGGGCCAGCATAATTCACCCCTCCACTTT; CDR3aa: CASSYSAGQHNSPLHF
abundance: NA; d_gene: NA; j_gene: TRBJ2-7; v_gene: TRBV7-7; CDR3nt: TGTGCTAGCAGCTTAGGGAGGGGGCTAGCTCCCTCCTACGAGCAGTACTTC; CDR3aa: CASSLGRGLAPSYEQYF
abundance: NA; d_gene: TRBD2; j_gene: TRBJ2-7; v_gene: TRBV7-9; CDR3nt: TGTGCCAGCAGCGAACTAGCGGGGGGGGAAAGCTACGAGCAGTACTTC; CDR3aa: CASSELAGGESYEQYF
abundance: many; d_gene: NA; j_gene: TRBJ2-1; v_gene: TRBV10-3; CDR3nt: TGTGCCGCCCTACCAGGGAAGGGCTACAATGAGCAGTTCTTC; CDR3aa: CAALPGKGYNEQFF
abundance: few; d_gene: TRBD2; j_gene: TRBJ2-3; v_gene: TRBV20-1; CDR3nt: TGCAGTGCTAGAGGAATAGGCAGCGGGAGGGTCACTAGCACAGATACGCAGTATTTT; CDR3aa: CSARGIGSGRVTSTDTQYF
abundance: NA; d_gene: TRBD2; j_gene: TRBJ2-1; v_gene: TRBV6-5; CDR3nt: TGTGCCAGCAGCCAAGGACTAGCGGCGTACAATGAGCAGTTCTTC; CDR3aa: CASSQGLAAYNEQFF
abundance: NA; d_gene: TRBD2; j_gene: TRBJ2-2; v_gene: TRBV3-1; CDR3nt: TGTGCCAGCAGCCATAAGCGGGGGGACGGGGAGCTGTTTTTT; CDR3aa: CASSHKRGDGELFF
abundance: NA; d_gene: NA; j_gene: TRBJ2-7; v_gene: TRBV30; CDR3nt: TGTGCCTGGAGTGTCGGCAGGGCCTACGAGCAGTACTTC; CDR3aa: CAWSVGRAYEQYF
abundance: NA; d_gene: TRBD2; j_gene: TRBJ2-1; v_gene: TRBV7-9; CDR3nt: TGTGCCAGCAGCCCCGGGACTAGCGCTGAGCAGTTCTTC; CDR3aa: CASSPGTSAEQFF
abundance: NA; d_gene: NA; j_gene: TRBJ1-1; v_gene: TRBV29-1; CDR3nt: TGCAGCGTTGTCGACAGGAGCGGCACTGAAGCTTTCTTT; CDR3aa: CSVVDRSGTEAFF
abundance: many; d_gene: NA; j_gene: TRBJ1-1; v_gene: TRBV29-1; CDR3nt: TGCAGCGTTAGTGGGAACACTGAAGCTTTCTTT; CDR3aa: CSVSGNTEAFF
abundance: NA; d_gene: NA; j_gene: TRBJ1-1; v_gene: TRBV6-2/TRBV6-3; CDR3nt: TGTGCCAGCAGTTCGGAACTGAACACTGAAGCTTTCTTT; CDR3aa: CASSSELNTEAFF
abundance: NA; d_gene: NA; j_gene: TRBJ1-4; v_gene: TRBV23-1; CDR3nt: TGCGCCAGAAGCCGACAGTTCAAGCTTGAAAAACTGTTTTTT; CDR3aa: CARSRQFKLEKLFF
abundance: NA; d_gene: NA; j_gene: TRBJ2-5; v_gene: TRBV19; CDR3nt: TGTGCCAGTAGTATAGAGGCAGGCCTACAAGAGACCCAGTACTTC; CDR3aa: CASSIEAGLQETQYF
abundance: NA; d_gene: TRBD2; j_gene: TRBJ2-1; v_gene: TRBV5-1; CDR3nt: TGCGCCAGCAGCTTGATTAGCGGGGTATACAATGAGCAGTTCTTC; CDR3aa: CASSLISGVYNEQFF
abundance: few; d_gene: NA; j_gene: TRBJ2-3; v_gene: TRBV5-1; CDR3nt: TGCGCCAGCAGCTTGATAAGGGACTTAAGCACAGATACGCAGTATTTT; CDR3aa: CASSLIRDLSTDTQYF
abundance: few; d_gene: TRBD2; j_gene: TRBJ2-7; v_gene: TRBV29-1; CDR3nt: TGCAGCGTTGAGGTAGCGGGACGCTACGAGCAGTACTTC; CDR3aa: CSVEVAGRYEQYF
abundance: few; d_gene: NA; j_gene: TRBJ2-3; v_gene: TRBV9; CDR3nt: TGTGCCAGCAGCCCCGCGGCAGGGTTCTTAGCAGATACGCAGTATTTT; CDR3aa: CASSPAAGFLADTQYF
abundance: NA; d_gene: NA; j_gene: TRBJ2-3; v_gene: TRBV2; CDR3nt: TGTGCCAGCAGTCCCCGGGGATTCACTAGCACAGATACGCAGTATTTT; CDR3aa: CASSPRGFTSTDTQYF
abundance: NA; d_gene: NA; j_gene: TRBJ2-3; v_gene: TRBV11-3; CDR3nt: TGTGCCAGCAGCTTCCCTGCAGATACGCAGTATTTT; CDR3aa: CASSFPADTQYF
abundance: NA; d_gene: NA; j_gene: TRBJ2-7; v_gene: TRBV4-2; CDR3nt: TGTGCCAGCAGCCAAGTCGAGCTCTCCTACGAGCAGTACTTC; CDR3aa: CASSQVELSYEQYF
abundance: NA; d_gene: TRBD1; j_gene: TRBJ1-1; v_gene: TRBV6-5; CDR3nt: TGTGCCAGCAGCCCCCAGGGGGCCTACACTGAAGCTTTCTTT; CDR3aa: CASSPQGAYTEAFF
abundance: few; d_gene: NA; j_gene: TRBJ1-2; v_gene: TRBV6-5; CDR3nt: TGTGCCAGCCTCGCGAGACGCGGCGGCTACACCTTC; CDR3aa: CASLARRGGYTF
abundance: few; d_gene: NA; j_gene: TRBJ2-1; v_gene: TRBV12-3/TRBV12-4; CDR3nt: TGTGCCAGCAGGAGTCTACTAGCAGACAATGAGCAGTTCTTC; CDR3aa: CASRSLLADNEQFF